What follows describes a single T cell receptor beta chain. The data derive from a study of blood T cell repertoires in COVID-19. TCRdb's copy holds only in-frame clones and misses some; the assay was immunoSEQ multiplex PCR. The repertoire includes around 70,000 clones, about 89% of them detected once, and approximately 7.9% sits in the top ten. CDR1 MRHNA and CDR2 SNTAGT come from the germline V gene. With V trimmed by 9 bases and J by 5 bases, 6 bases remained unmatched. The CDR3 runs 13 residues. The receptor was derived from a human donor in a cohort sampled during active COVID-19. The sample taken for sequencing was peripheral blood. The rearrangement uses TRBV6-4 and TRBJ2-3, with 9 bases that match TRBD2. CDR3 region: CARISGSLDTQYF. The CDR3 nucleotides read TGTGCCAGAATTAGCGGGAGTCTAGATACGCAGTATTTT.